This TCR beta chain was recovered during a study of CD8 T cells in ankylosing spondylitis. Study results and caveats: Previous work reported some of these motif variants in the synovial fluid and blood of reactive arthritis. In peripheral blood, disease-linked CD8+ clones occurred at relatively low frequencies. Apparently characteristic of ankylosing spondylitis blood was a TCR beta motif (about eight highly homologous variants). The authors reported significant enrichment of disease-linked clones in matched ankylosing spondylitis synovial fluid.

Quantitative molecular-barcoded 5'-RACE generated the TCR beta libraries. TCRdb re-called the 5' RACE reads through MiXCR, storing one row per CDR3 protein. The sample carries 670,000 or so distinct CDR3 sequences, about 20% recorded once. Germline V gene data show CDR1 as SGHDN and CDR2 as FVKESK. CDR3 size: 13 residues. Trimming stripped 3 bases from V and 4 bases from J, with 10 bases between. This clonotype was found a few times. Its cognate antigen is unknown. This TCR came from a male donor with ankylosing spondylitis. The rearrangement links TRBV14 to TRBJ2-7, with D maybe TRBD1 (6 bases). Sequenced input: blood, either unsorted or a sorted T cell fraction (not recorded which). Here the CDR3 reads CASSHRGQYEQYF. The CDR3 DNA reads TGTGCCAGCAGCCACAGGGGACAATACGAGCAGTACTTC.